This section outlines one T cell receptor beta chain sequence together with its context. The data were produced by immunoSEQ multiplex PCR, yet TCRdb's version contains in-frame clones alone and is incomplete. The sample holds some 69,000 clones, 79% seen once. V lost 1 base and J 12 bases, leaving 13 bases between the germline ends. From germline, CDR1 is MRHNA and CDR2 SNTAGT. The CDR3 runs to 13 residues. The sample originates from a study of blood T cell repertoires in COVID-19. V gene TRBV6-4 combines with J gene TRBJ2-1, with D perhaps TRBD2 (6 bases). The sequenced sample consisted of peripheral blood. This TCR derives from a human donor in a cohort sampled during active COVID-19. The CDR3 protein is CASSDFYGRGQFF. The DNA for the CDR3 is TGTGCCAGCAGTGACTTTTACGGGAGAGGGCAGTTCTTC.